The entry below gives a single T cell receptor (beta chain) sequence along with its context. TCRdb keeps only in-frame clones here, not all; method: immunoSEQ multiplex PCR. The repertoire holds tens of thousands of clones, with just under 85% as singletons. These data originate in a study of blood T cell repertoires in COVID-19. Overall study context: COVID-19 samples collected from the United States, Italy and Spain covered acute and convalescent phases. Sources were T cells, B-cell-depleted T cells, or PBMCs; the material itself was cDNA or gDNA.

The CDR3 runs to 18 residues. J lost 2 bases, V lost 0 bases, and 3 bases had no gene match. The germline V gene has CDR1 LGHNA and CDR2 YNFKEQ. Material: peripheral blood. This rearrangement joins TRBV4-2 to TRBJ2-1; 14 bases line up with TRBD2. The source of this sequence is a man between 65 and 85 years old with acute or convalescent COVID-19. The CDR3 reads CASSQDGTSGGAYNEQFF. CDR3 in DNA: TGTGCCAGCAGCCAAGACGGGACTAGCGGGGGAGCCTACAATGAGCAGTTCTTC.